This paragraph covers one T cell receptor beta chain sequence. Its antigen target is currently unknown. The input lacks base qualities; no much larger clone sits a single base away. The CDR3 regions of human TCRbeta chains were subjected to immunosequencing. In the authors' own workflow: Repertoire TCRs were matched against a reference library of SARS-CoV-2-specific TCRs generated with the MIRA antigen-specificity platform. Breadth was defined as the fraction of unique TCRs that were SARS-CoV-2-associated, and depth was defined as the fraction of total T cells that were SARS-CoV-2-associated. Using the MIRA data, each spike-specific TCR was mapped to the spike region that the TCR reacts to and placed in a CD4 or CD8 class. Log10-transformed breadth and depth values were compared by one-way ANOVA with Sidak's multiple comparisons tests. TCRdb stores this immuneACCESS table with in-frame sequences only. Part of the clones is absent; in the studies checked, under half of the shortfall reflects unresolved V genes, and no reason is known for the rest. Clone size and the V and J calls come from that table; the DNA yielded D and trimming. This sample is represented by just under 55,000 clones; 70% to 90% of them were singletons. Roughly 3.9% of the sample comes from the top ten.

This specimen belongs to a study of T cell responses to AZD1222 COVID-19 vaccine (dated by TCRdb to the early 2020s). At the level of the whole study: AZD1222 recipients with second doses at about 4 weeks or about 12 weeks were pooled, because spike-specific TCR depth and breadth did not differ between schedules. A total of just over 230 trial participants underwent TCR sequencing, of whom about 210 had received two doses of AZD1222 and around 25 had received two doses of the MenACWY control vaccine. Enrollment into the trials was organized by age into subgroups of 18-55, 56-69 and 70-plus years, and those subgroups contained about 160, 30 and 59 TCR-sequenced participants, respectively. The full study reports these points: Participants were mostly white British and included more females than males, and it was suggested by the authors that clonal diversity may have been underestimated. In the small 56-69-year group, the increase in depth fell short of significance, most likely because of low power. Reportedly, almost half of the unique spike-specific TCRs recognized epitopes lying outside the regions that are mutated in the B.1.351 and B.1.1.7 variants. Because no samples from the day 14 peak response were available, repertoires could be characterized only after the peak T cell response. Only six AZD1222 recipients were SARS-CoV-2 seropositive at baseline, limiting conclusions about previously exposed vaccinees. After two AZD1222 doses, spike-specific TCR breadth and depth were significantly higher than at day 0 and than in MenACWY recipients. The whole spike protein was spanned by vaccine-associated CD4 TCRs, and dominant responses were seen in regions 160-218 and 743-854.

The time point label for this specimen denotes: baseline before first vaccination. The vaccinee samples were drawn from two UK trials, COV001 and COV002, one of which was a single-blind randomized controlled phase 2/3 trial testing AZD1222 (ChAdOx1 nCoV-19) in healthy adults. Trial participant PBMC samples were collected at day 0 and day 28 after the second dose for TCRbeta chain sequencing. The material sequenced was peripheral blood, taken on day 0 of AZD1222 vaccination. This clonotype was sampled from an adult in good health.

The DNA reads as follows: TGTGCCAGCAGCTTAGGGGCACAACAAGAGACCCAGTACTTC. It codes for CASSLGAQQETQYF. The V and J segments used are TRBV7-9 and TRBJ2-5, with the D gene uncertain. The CDR1 and CDR2 encoded by the germline V gene (reference sequence) are SEHNR and FQNEAQ. Trimming at the junction amounts to 1 base on V and 2 bases on J, and the germline ends lie 8 bases apart. The CDR3 measures 14 amino acids from cysteine to phenylalanine. The entry retains the CDR3 DNA only, 42 bases that are in frame from base 1.